This T cell receptor (beta chain) comes out of a study of cytomegalovirus exposure and HLA in healthy donors (dated by TCRdb to 2015 to 2018). Study-wide context: In an earlier analysis of under 750 of the donors, 250 to 300 Gb of sequence data and 90 million to 120 million unique TCR beta sequences from about 179 million T cells were reported. An early release that covered around 590 HLA-typed donors contained approximately 300 gigabases of sequencing data and 80 million or so unique TCR sequences. Among the roughly 400 genotyped donors, approximately 76% belonged to the genetic ancestry cluster associated with self-reported Caucasian donors. The study aimed to test whether cataloging public T cell receptors could reveal signatures of past pathogen exposure. Using immunosequencing, the study profiled T cell repertoires from 666 subjects and related those repertoires to cytomegalovirus serostatus. Along with the roughly 670-subject first cohort, a separate validation cohort of 120 different subjects was used. The study combined high-throughput TCR immunosequencing, statistical association of individual TCRs with disease status, and machine learning to predict cytomegalovirus infection status. A later analysis re-analyzed previously published TCR beta repertoires from 660 or so donors and added high-resolution HLA genotyping to study TCR occurrence patterns. In the later analysis, no new phenotypic data were used to find candidate immune exposures; instead, reliance was placed on TCR beta sequences and their occurrence across donors. An earlier analysis of 587 of the donors used high-throughput TCR beta sequencing to judge whether each TCR beta V gene segment behaved as functional or pseudogenic. Donor age, sex, ethnicity and CMV serostatus were compiled together with the repertoire data. In a later genetic analysis, genome-wide SNP genotypes for about three fifths of the roughly 670 donors were used, and that subset was treated as a discovery cohort. All discovery cohort repertoires had been generated on a single sequencing platform. Class I and class II HLA loci were covered by the typing at four-digit resolution. The number of donors typed differed by locus, with about 620-630 for A, B, C, DRB1 and DQB1, roughly 520 for DQA1, about 610 for DPA1, and about 450 for DPB1. Because of strong linkage in the cohort, four or five DR-DQ haplotypes were treated as single units for association and clustering. Across some 400 genotyped donors of the cohort, an average of about 200,000 unique TCR beta nucleotide sequences per donor were sequenced, and approximately 17% of those sequences were non-productive.

The CDR3 starts with the cysteine, ends with the phenylalanine, and has 15 residues. The entry retains the CDR3 DNA only, 45 bases that are in frame from base 1. CDR1 and CDR2 are read off the germline V gene as SGDLS and YYNGEE. Concerning this clone: This clone's antigen is unknown. One junction end does not reproduce the germline sequence, and a read error may be involved. The sample contains more than one DNA sequence encoding this CDR3.

Results the study describes overall, beyond this receptor: Strong co-occurrence of HLA alleles, especially DR and DQ, made assigning TCR associations to individual alleles difficult. Cytomegalovirus status was reported to be diagnosed by the classifier with high specificity and sensitivity in both the original and validation cohorts. Most TCR sequences were seen in very few donors, while some public TCRs were found in many individuals. In vitro tests confirmed that a few of the cytomegalovirus-associated TCR beta chains recognize cytomegalovirus antigens. In an earlier analysis of about 550 of the donors, most TCR beta V segments were observed in productive rearrangements about 87% or about 30% of the time, broadly matching IMGT annotations. The sequencing pipeline was judged likely to have produced a cluster of highly shared sequence variants as a technical artifact. In a later genetic analysis, fewer N-insertions in productive TCRs were reported among donors in an Asian-associated ancestry cluster than the approximately 710-donor mean. V-gene and J-gene trimming of TCR beta chains was associated with a missense DCLRE1C variant in a later genetic analysis, and the association was replicated in an independent cohort. In the study, around 150 TCR beta chains were listed as associated with cytomegalovirus. Seventeen rarely observed V segments, including chromosome 9 orphons, were excluded from the earlier analysis of approximately 500 of the donors because counts were too low. The authors suggested that the approach could potentially be extended to other disease states and immunological phenotypes. A later analysis found that TCR association rates varied across HLA loci, with DRB1 alleles showing the most associated TCRs and HLA-C alleles the fewest. A further reported finding was that TCR beta sequences accurately predicted the HLA-A and HLA-B alleles for most subjects in the first cohort. The presence/absence analyses assumed that sequencing depth was roughly uniform across donors, and that assumption may not be true. Only TCR beta chains were sequenced in this cohort, and the absence of alpha or paired-chain data limited detectable features. Linkage disequilibrium might explain the correlated functional status among segregating V segments, but an unknown experimental factor could not be ruled out. In a later analysis, most CMV-associated TCR beta chains were found to appear HLA-restricted, with HLA associations seemingly driven largely by CMV exposure. In a later analysis, HLA-associated TCR beta chains showed more clonal expansion and lower generation probabilities than non-associated chains that were equally common. A later analysis reported that several top co-occurrence clusters appeared linked to parvovirus B19, influenza, CMV and Epstein-Barr virus. Because the 87-base-pair reads could not distinguish some IMGT-functional V segments, including TRBV6-2 and TRBV6-3, those segments were excluded. Because HLA typing was unavailable for some donors at each locus, only the typed subset was used in association tests. The only immune exposure information available for the cohort was CMV serostatus. Specific HLA alleles were associated with 16,951 TCR beta sequences at a false discovery rate of 0.05 in a later analysis.

The cohort was made up of under 800 healthy bone marrow donors. All cohort members were sampled while nominally healthy, although unrecorded immune exposures were likely present. The donor tested CMV seronegative, placing the donor among the 350 or so seronegative members of the cohort. Each donor provided a peripheral blood sample, and peripheral blood mononuclear cells were used for TCR beta sequencing. The Qiagen DNeasy Blood Extraction Kit was used to extract genomic DNA from the blood cell samples. Library generation was performed with the immunoSEQ multiplex PCR assay. For the multiplex PCR, a mixture combining 60 forward primers for TCR Vbeta segments and 13 reverse primers for TCR Jbeta segments was used. A multiplex PCR assay on genomic DNA amplified the CDR3 region of rearranged TCR beta genes. On the Illumina HiSeq System, the amplified TCR beta libraries were sequenced as 87-base-pair reads. In the source study's methods: In a later analysis, about 80 million unique TCR beta chains were counted across the 690 or so repertoires, and about 9.9 million of these chains were shared by at least two donors. A nearest-neighbor algorithm error-corrected the raw reads and collapsed the reads into unique sequences, merging closely related sequences to remove PCR and sequencing errors. To assign V, D and J gene segments, CDR3 sequences were aligned to IMGT reference sequences. For a sequence to be retained, a match of at least six nucleotides was required to both a V gene segment and a J gene segment. A rearrangement was called productive if the CDR3 had no stop codons and remained in frame with V and J, and every other rearrangement was called non-productive. Following IMGT convention, CDR3 was defined as the stretch from the second conserved V-encoded cysteine to the conserved J-encoded phenylalanine. Sequences without an unambiguous match to a single V gene segment were excluded from the earlier analysis of several hundred of the donors. An earlier analysis of a few hundred of the donors classified V segments as functional when productive rearrangements were above 56.7% and as segregating when the standard deviation between donors was above 5%. To diagnose cytomegalovirus status from the catalog of TCR beta chain sequences, a statistical classification framework was built. In a later analysis, TCR nucleotide sequences were compared against IMGT/GENE-DB human TR gene sequences so that V and J genes could be assigned. In a later analysis, CDR3 sequences and most-parsimonious VDJ recombination scenarios were assigned using the TCRdist pipeline. In a later analysis, each TCR beta chain was defined by its CDR3 amino acid sequence together with its V-gene family, and reads lacking a unique V-gene family were excluded. In a later analysis, 500 to 700 highly shared, low-generation-probability nucleotide sequences were removed to address suspected cross-contamination and a sequencing artifact. In a later analysis, a clonal expansion index for each public chain was calculated from normalized within-repertoire ranks of inferred template counts. Generation probabilities in a later analysis came from a VDJ recombination model fitted to out-of-frame rearrangements, and those results were checked against IGoR. Hypergeometric tests were used in a later analysis to score TCR-TCR, TCR-HLA and TCR-CMV co-occurrence, with a repertoire-size bias correction applied to the TCR pairs. In a later analysis, false discovery rates were estimated by permuting HLA or CMV assignments 20 times. In a later analysis, co-occurring TCRs were grouped using DBSCAN, with TCRdist sequence similarity added in when clustering inside HLA-allele-positive subsets. For co-occurrence clustering, repertoires with fewer than 30,000 or more than 120,000 public chains were excluded, along with four or five repertoires with anomalous nucleotide sharing. TCRdb limited this immuneACCESS table to in-frame rearrangements with V and J called. A share of clones is missing; checked studies link under half to unresolved V genes, and the rest is unexplained. That table supplies the V and J calls and clone size; D and trimming were determined from the DNA. The sample table shows 150,000 or so clones, and roughly 66% are seen once. Of the sample, 1.6% falls within the top ten clones.

Source material: PBMCs. The V gene is TRBV9 and the J gene is TRBJ2-1, and TRBD1 matches 7 of the central bases. The TCR was taken from a woman younger than 35 in good health and CMV-seronegative. CDR3 reads: CASSSTGTDYNEQFF. The DNA sequence reads TGTGCCAGCAGCTCTACCGGGACAGACTACAACGAGCAGTTCTTC.